Included here is one TCR beta chain sequence, with context. This entry is derived from a study of molecular identifiers for immune sequencing clone quantification. Study overall: Replicates partitioned RNA from approximately 20,000 or 100,000 naive CD8 cells into five parts, sequencing four.

Libraries used about 19,000 to 1,100,000 sorted naive CD8 T cells and 10%, 30% or 50% RNA input. CD8+CD4-CCR7+CD45RA+ cells were sorted as naive CD8 T cells. With 4 bases removed from V and 2 bases from J, the gap between germline ends came to 8 bases. CDR1 is MGHRA, CDR2 YSYEKL, per germline. The CDR3 sequence is 13 residues long. TCRdb analysed the PCR reads with MiXCR anew, one entry per CDR3 protein. This sample has over 35,000 distinct CDR3 sequences, with approximately 24% found just once. This TCR was sampled from a human donor in good health. Some libraries in this study had Jurkat cell RNA spiked in. The sample comprised naive CD8+ T cells from blood, with Jurkat cell RNA spiked in. Subset here: FACS-sorted CD8+CD4-CCR7+CD45RA+ naive T cells. The chain recombines TRBV4-1 with TRBJ1-1, with D possibly TRBD1 on 5 matching bases. The CDR3 nucleotides read TGCGCCAGCAGCCCCGGGGCCAACACTGAAGCTTTCTTT. Translated: CASSPGANTEAFF.